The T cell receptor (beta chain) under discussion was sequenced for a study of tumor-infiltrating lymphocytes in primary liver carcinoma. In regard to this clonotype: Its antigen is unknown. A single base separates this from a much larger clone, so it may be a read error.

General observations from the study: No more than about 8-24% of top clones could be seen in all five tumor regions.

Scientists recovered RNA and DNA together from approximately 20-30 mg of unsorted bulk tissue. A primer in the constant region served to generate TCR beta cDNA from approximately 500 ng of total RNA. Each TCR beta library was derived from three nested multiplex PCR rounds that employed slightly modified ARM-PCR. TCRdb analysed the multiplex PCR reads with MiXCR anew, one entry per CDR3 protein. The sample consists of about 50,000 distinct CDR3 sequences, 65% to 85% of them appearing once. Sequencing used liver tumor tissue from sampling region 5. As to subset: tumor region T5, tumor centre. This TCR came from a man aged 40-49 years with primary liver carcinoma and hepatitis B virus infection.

CDR3: CASGSIRTDTQYF. The CDR3, as DNA: TGTGCCAGCGGCTCGATCCGAACAGATACGCAGTATTTT. This chain links TRBV11-1 with TRBJ2-3; no firm D call. The germline V gene encodes CDR1 SGHAT and CDR2 FQDESV (reference sequence). The CDR3 contains 13 residues. Trimming removed 8 bases from V and 3 bases from J, with 12 bases in between. Full variable domain (missing parts from reference TRBV11-1 and TRBJ2-3): EAEVAQSPRYKITEKSQAVAFWCDPISGHATLYWYRQILGQGPELLVQFQDESVVDDSQLPKDRFSAERLKGVDSTLKIQPAELGDSAMYLCASGSIRTDTQYFGPGTRLTVL.